The 26 T cell receptor beta chains below were found in one sample sequenced in a study of cytomegalovirus exposure and HLA in healthy donors. PCR employed 60 Vbeta and 13 Jbeta primers. Some clones are missing from TCRdb's copy, which holds only in-frame ones; the method was immunoSEQ multiplex PCR. Of about 110,000 clones in the sample, about four fifths were seen once. The specimen was PBMCs. The source of these receptors is a man aged 25 to 40 in good health and CMV-seropositive.

The chain links TRBV5-1 to TRBJ1-6; maybe TRBD1 (6 bases). This CDR3 has 18 amino acids. V shed 0 bases and J shed 0 bases, with 13 bases lying between them. Germline assignment: CDR1 SGHRS and CDR2 YFSETQ. CDR3 residues: CASSLAGVRSSYNSPLHF. In nucleotides, the CDR3 is TGCGCCAGCAGCTTGGCAGGGGTCAGAAGCTCCTATAATTCACCCCTCCACTTT.

V usage is TRBV5-6 and J usage is TRBJ2-3; 7 nucleotides agree with TRBD1. This CDR3 region has 12 residues. Germline CDR1 reads SGHDT; CDR2 reads YYEEEE. The V gene end was trimmed by 1 base and the J gene end by 13 bases; junction bases not matched to a gene: 6. CDR3 DNA sequence: TGTGCCAGCAGCTTGATTCGAGGGGGCAAGTATTTT. Its protein product is CASSLIRGGKYF.

The chain is built from TRBV16 and TRBJ1-2; D is possibly TRBD1 (6 bases). The germline V gene has CDR1 KGHSY and CDR2 FQNENV. This CDR3 comprises 15 residues. V gave up 0 bases and J gave up 2 bases, with 10 bases separating them. The CDR3 region has the DNA TGTGCCAGCAGCCAATCGGGGACAAACAACTATGGCTACACCTTC. It codes for CASSQSGTNNYGYTF.

This chain joins TRBV10-2 and TRBJ1-3; TRBD1 agrees at 7 bases. J lost 1 base, V lost 8 bases, and 11 bases had no gene match. The CDR3 extends over 16 amino acids. CDR1 and CDR2 (germline): WSHSY, SAAADI. The CDR3 nucleotides read TGCGCCAGCGGCCGGGGACAGTTCGTTTCTGGAAACACCATATATTTT. This translates into CASGRGQFVSGNTIYF.

As regards this clone: Germline and junction disagree at one end, which may indicate a read error. CDR3 sequence reads: CAGSERGDQPQHF. CDR3 nucleotides: TGTGCCGGCTCGGAACGGGGGGACCAGCCCCAGCATTTT. This sequence joins TRBV18 and TRBJ1-5, with D maybe TRBD1 (5 bases). The CDR3 length is 13 residues. Germline V gives CDR1 KGHSH, CDR2 LQKENI.

This clone was seen once. The rearrangement uses TRBV11-2 and TRBJ1-2; no definite D call. The V gene's germline CDR1 is SGHAT and CDR2 FQNNGV. Trimming removed 5 bases at V and 0 bases at J, with 7 bases between. The CDR3 extends over 13 amino acids. CDR3 coding DNA: TGTGCCAGCAGCGCCGGGACTAACTATGGCTACACCTTC. It specifies CASSAGTNYGYTF.

The chain couples TRBV12-5 to TRBJ2-2; tentative D call: TRBD2 (6 bases). The CDR3 runs 12 residues. Germline assignment: CDR1 LGHNT and CDR2 FRNRAP. The V gene lost 5 bases and the J gene lost 8 bases, with 9 bases spanning the gap. The CDR3 coding sequence is TGTGCTAGTGGTCGCGCGGGAGGGGAGCTGTTTTTT. It codes for CASGRAGGELFF.

This clone showed up just a few times. The V and J genes are TRBV5-1 and TRBJ1-1; 7 bases align to TRBD1. The V gene end was trimmed by 4 bases and the J gene end by 1 base; junction bases not matched to a gene: 4. The CDR3 covers 14 residues. Looked up from germline, CDR1 is SGHRS and CDR2 is YFSETQ. CDR3 bases: TGCGCCAGCAGCCCGACAGGGACGAACACTGAAGCTTTCTTT. Its translation is CASSPTGTNTEAFF.

The genes are TRBV11-2 and TRBJ1-2; perhaps TRBD1 as D (5 bases). Germline CDR1 and CDR2: SGHAT and FQNNGV. This CDR3 has 16 amino acids. Trimming took off 5 bases at V and 3 bases at J, with 19 bases between the two ends. Here the CDR3 reads CASSARSGDFHYGYTF. In nucleotides, the CDR3 is TGTGCCAGCAGCGCCCGATCGGGGGATTTCCACTATGGCTACACCTTC.

The rearrangement links TRBV6-5 to TRBJ1-6; 10 nucleotides line up with TRBD1. Germline V CDR1 and CDR2: MNHEY, SVGAGI. The CDR3 loop spans 15 amino acids. The V gene end was trimmed by 5 bases and the J gene end by 8 bases; junction bases not matched to a gene: 6. The CDR3 protein is CASSPRQGAYSPLHF. In nucleotides, the CDR3 is TGTGCCAGCAGTCCTCGACAGGGGGCGTATTCACCCCTCCACTTT.

The chain combines TRBV6-4 with TRBJ2-3; TRBD2 might be the D (6 bases). Trimming pared 5 bases from V and 4 bases from J, leaving 16 bases between. This CDR3 is built from 15 residues. Germline CDR1 MRHNA, CDR2 SNTAGT. CDR3 DNA sequence: TGTGCCAGCAGTCAACTAGGAGGGAAGGCAGATACGCAGTATTTT. This sequence encodes CASSQLGGKADTQYF.

The chain has TRBV5-1 and TRBJ1-2; maybe TRBD1 (6 bases). The CDR3 spans 14 residues. V shed 5 bases and J shed 8 bases, with 19 bases lying between them. Per the germline V gene, CDR1 is SGHRS and CDR2 is YFSETQ. Here the CDR3 reads CASREAGEGYGYTF. For the CDR3, the DNA is TGCGCCAGCAGGGAGGCAGGGGAAGGGTACGGCTACACCTTC.

V gene TRBV18 combines with J gene TRBJ1-2; TRBD1 might be the D (5 bases). Trimming cost V 6 bases and J 0 bases, with 20 bases left between them. The germline gives CDR1 KGHSH, CDR2 LQKENI. This CDR3 is built from 17 residues. The CDR3 region is CASSPLEEGQTNYGYTF. The CDR3 nucleotides read TGTGCCAGCTCCCCCCTTGAAGAAGGACAAACTAACTATGGCTACACCTTC.

The V and J genes are TRBV19 and TRBJ1-2, with D possibly TRBD1 on 6 matching bases. This CDR3 spans 13 amino acids. Germline loops: CDR1 LNHDA, CDR2 SQIVND (reference sequence). With 8 bases removed from V and 4 bases from J, the gap between germline ends came to 14 bases. In DNA, the CDR3 is TGTGCCAGTGCCCCTACAGGGTTCTATGGCTACACCTTC. Encoded protein: CASAPTGFYGYTF.

The V gene is TRBV2, the J gene TRBJ2-3; TRBD1 aligns across 10 bases. The CDR3 is 14 amino acids. Germline V lookup: CDR1 SNHLY, CDR2 FYNNEI. Trimming removed 7 bases from V and 4 bases from J; junction bases left unmatched: 5. The CDR3 reads CASKADRGSDTQYF. The CDR3 region has the DNA TGTGCCAGCAAAGCGGACAGGGGGTCAGATACGCAGTATTTT.

The CDR3: CASSFEGVPTDTQYF. Here the CDR3 DNA reads TGTGCCAGCAGTTTCGAGGGGGTTCCCACAGATACGCAGTATTTT. The rearrangement joins TRBV6-5 to TRBJ2-3; tentatively, D is TRBD1 (6 bases). V shed 4 bases and J shed 2 bases, with 13 bases lying between them. The CDR3 is 15 residues long. Germline CDR1 reads MNHEY; CDR2 reads SVGAGI.

This clone was seen only once. This rearrangement joins TRBV14 to TRBJ1-2, with D uncertain. Trimming left V 1 base short and J 0 bases short, with 12 bases between. The CDR3 loop spans 16 amino acids. Germline CDR1 SGHDN, CDR2 FVKESK. The CDR3 protein is CASSQGAPSSNYGYTF. The CDR3 coding sequence is TGTGCCAGCAGCCAAGGCGCTCCATCCTCTAACTATGGCTACACCTTC.

V gene TRBV5-1 combines with J gene TRBJ1-1; D not resolved. Trimming stripped 4 bases from V and 0 bases from J, with 7 bases between. The CDR3 contains 13 residues. From germline, CDR1 is SGHRS and CDR2 YFSETQ. The CDR3 bases are TGCGCCAGCAGCACACGGGTGAACACTGAAGCTTTCTTT. Its protein product is CASSTRVNTEAFF.

The J gene is TRBJ1-5, the V gene TRBV28; TRBD1 might be the D (6 bases). This CDR3 spans 21 amino acids. Germline V lookup: CDR1 MDHEN, CDR2 SYDVKM. The germline V and J ends were trimmed by 1 base and 0 bases, with 25 bases remaining between them. CDR3 sequence (DNA): TGTGCCAGCAGTTTATCCGCTATTGGTAAGAGGGGGAATTATAGCAATCAGCCCCAGCATTTT. Its translation is CASSLSAIGKRGNYSNQPQHF.

This clone was counted a few times. V and J are TRBV5-1 and TRBJ1-2; D not resolved. V lost 8 bases, J lost 6 bases, and 20 bases lay in between. Germline values: CDR1 SGHRS, CDR2 YFSETQ. This CDR3 is 14 amino acids long. The CDR3 loop reads CASTSKGLHDGYTF. In DNA form, the CDR3 reads TGCGCCAGTACTAGTAAGGGCCTCCATGATGGCTACACCTTC.

This chain links TRBV4-1 with TRBJ2-3, with 10 positions matching TRBD2. The CDR3 has 17 residues. CDR1 and CDR2 (germline): MGHRA, YSYEKL. J gave up 1 base and V 3 bases, and 7 bases lay outside the gene matches. CDR3 sequence reads: CASSQISGGPGTDTQYF. The CDR3 DNA reads as TGCGCCAGCAGCCAGATTAGCGGGGGGCCTGGCACAGATACGCAGTATTTT.

The genes are TRBV6-1 and TRBJ2-3; TRBD1 might be the D (5 bases). Germline loops: CDR1 MNHNS, CDR2 SASEGT. This CDR3 comprises 19 residues. Trimming pared 2 bases from V and 4 bases from J, leaving 25 bases between. CDR3 nucleotides: TGTGCCAGCAGTGAACCCAGGTTCGTTTTGGTCAGGGCACCAGATACGCAGTATTTT. Translating it yields CASSEPRFVLVRAPDTQYF.

The chain couples TRBV10-1 to TRBJ2-2; unclear D gene. Trimming took off 8 bases at V and 5 bases at J, with 12 bases between the two ends. CDR1 is WNHNN and CDR2 is SYGVQD in the germline V gene (reference sequence). The CDR3 length is 13 residues. The CDR3: CASGSRFTGELFF. The CDR3 DNA follows: TGCGCCAGCGGTAGCCGGTTTACCGGGGAGCTGTTTTTT.

J is TRBJ2-6 and V is TRBV5-1; D is undetermined. There are 15 residues in the CDR3. Trimming stripped 4 bases from V and 0 bases from J, with 8 bases between. The germline V gene encodes CDR1 SGHRS and CDR2 YFSETQ. The CDR3 loop reads CASSDTTSGANVLTF. The CDR3 DNA reads TGCGCCAGCAGCGACACAACCTCTGGGGCCAACGTCCTGACTTTC.

J is TRBJ1-2 and V is TRBV9; the match to TRBD1 covers 7 bases. This CDR3 contains 15 residues. Germline CDR1 is SGDLS and CDR2 is YYNGEE. V shed 0 bases, J shed 0 bases, and the junction held 2 bases outside the gene matches. CDR3 nucleotide sequence: TGTGCCAGCAGCGTAGAGGGGGCCGCTAACTATGGCTACACCTTC. It codes for CASSVEGAANYGYTF.

The chain has TRBV10-3 and TRBJ2-1; 7 bases are a match to TRBD2. After removal of 5 bases from V and 2 bases from J, the junction contained 0 bases not matched to a gene. The CDR3 contains 13 residues. The germline CDR1 and CDR2 sequences are ENHRY and SYGVKD. The CDR3 protein is CAISLAAYNEQFF. In nucleotides, the CDR3 is TGTGCCATCAGTCTAGCGGCCTACAATGAGCAGTTCTTC.